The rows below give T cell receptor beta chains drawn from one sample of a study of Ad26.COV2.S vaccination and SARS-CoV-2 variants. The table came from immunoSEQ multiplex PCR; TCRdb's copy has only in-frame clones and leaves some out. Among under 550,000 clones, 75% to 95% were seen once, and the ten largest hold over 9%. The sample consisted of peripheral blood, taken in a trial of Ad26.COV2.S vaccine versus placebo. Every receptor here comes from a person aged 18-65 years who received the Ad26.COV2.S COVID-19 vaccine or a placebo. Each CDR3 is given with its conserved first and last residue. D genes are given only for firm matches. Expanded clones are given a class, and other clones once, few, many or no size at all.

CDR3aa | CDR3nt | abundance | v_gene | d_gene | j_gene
CASSQEMVGGSEETQYF | TGCGCCAGCAGCCAAGAAATGGTGGGCGGGAGCGAGGAGACCCAGTACTTC | once | TRBV4-3 | TRBD2 | TRBJ2-5
CTSSQDRGRPRGDEQYF | TGCACCAGCAGCCAAGATAGGGGGAGGCCCAGGGGCGACGAGCAGTACTTC | NA | TRBV1 | NA | TRBJ2-7
CASTSSGANVLTF | TGTGCCAGCACGTCCTCTGGGGCCAACGTCCTGACTTTC | NA | TRBV27 | NA | TRBJ2-6
CASRDEYRGGEQFF | TGTGCCAGCCGAGACGAATACAGGGGAGGTGAGCAGTTCTTC | NA | TRBV9 | NA | TRBJ2-1
CASSLDRGGTEAFF | TGTGCCAGCAGCCTGGACCGAGGGGGTACTGAAGCTTTCTTT | NA | TRBV4-2 | NA | TRBJ1-1
CASSVAIYNEQFF | TGTGCCAGCAGCGTAGCTATCTACAATGAGCAGTTCTTC | NA | TRBV9 | NA | TRBJ2-1
CASSYRSRARGYTF | TGTGCCAGCAGTTACCGCTCGAGGGCGAGGGGCTACACCTTC | NA | TRBV6-2/TRBV6-3 | NA | TRBJ1-2
CASSSKMAPSGRTDTQYF | TGTGCCAGCAGCTCAAAGATGGCCCCTAGCGGTCGCACAGATACGCAGTATTTT | NA | TRBV7-2 | TRBD2 | TRBJ2-3
CASSYWTSGMSNEQFF | TGTGCCAGCAGTTACTGGACTAGCGGGATGAGCAATGAGCAGTTCTTC | NA | TRBV6-2/TRBV6-3 | TRBD2 | TRBJ2-1
CATSDRRNYGYTF | TGTGCCACCAGTGACCGCCGAAACTATGGCTACACCTTC | NA | TRBV24-1 | NA | TRBJ1-2
CANSWTGGKNDEQYF | TGTGCCAACAGCTGGACAGGGGGCAAAAACGACGAGCAGTACTTC | NA | TRBV7-8 | TRBD1 | TRBJ2-7
CASSLGALNEQYF | TGCGCCAGCAGCTTGGGGGCCCTTAACGAGCAGTACTTC | NA | TRBV5-1 | NA | TRBJ2-7
CASSLTSGSFDTQYF | TGTGCCAGCAGCTTGACTAGCGGGAGTTTTGATACGCAGTATTTT | NA | TRBV7-2 | TRBD2 | TRBJ2-3
CASSLAAGQGGMNTEAFF | TGTGCCAGCAGCTTAGCGGCAGGCCAAGGGGGGATGAACACTGAAGCTTTCTTT | NA | TRBV7-6 | NA | TRBJ1-1
CASSQEREEKFSSYNEQFF | TGTGCCAGCAGCCAAGAGAGAGAGGAAAAGTTTAGCTCCTACAATGAGCAGTTCTTC | NA | TRBV4-2 | NA | TRBJ2-1
CASSLDRVYTQYF | TGTGCCAGCAGCTTAGACAGGGTGTATACGCAGTATTTT | NA | TRBV7-8 | NA | TRBJ2-3
CASSYDGPNQPQHF | TGTGCCAGCAGTTACGACGGTCCCAATCAGCCCCAGCATTTT | NA | TRBV6-5 | NA | TRBJ1-5
CASSLLSSGNTIYF | TGTGCCAGCAGCTTGTTAAGCTCTGGAAACACCATATATTTT | NA | TRBV5-6 | NA | TRBJ1-3
CASSIKSAQALVTQYF | TGTGCCAGTAGTATTAAAAGCGCCCAAGCTTTGGTTACGCAGTATTTT | NA | TRBV19 | NA | TRBJ2-3
CASSRTGGMYEQYF | TGTGCCAGTAGTCGGACAGGGGGTATGTACGAGCAGTACTTC | NA | TRBV19 | TRBD1 | TRBJ2-7
CASSSGQGGNTDTQYF | TGTGCCAGCTCATCCGGACAGGGGGGGAACACAGATACGCAGTATTTT | NA | TRBV18 | TRBD1 | TRBJ2-3
CASSVGSGGKGNQPQHF | TGTGCCAGCAGCGTAGGTTCGGGGGGCAAGGGCAATCAGCCCCAGCATTTT | once | TRBV9 | NA | TRBJ1-5
CASSVRAGNQPQHF | TGTGCCAGCAGTGTTAGAGCGGGGAATCAGCCCCAGCATTTT | few | TRBV2 | NA | TRBJ1-5
CASRRDLADTQYF | TGTGCCAGTAGACGGGACTTGGCAGATACGCAGTATTTT | NA | TRBV19 | NA | TRBJ2-3
CASSLRWEGLGQYF | TGTGCCAGCAGCTTAAGGTGGGAGGGCCTAGGGCAGTACTTC | NA | TRBV7-2 | TRBD2 | TRBJ2-7
CASSDSGTDGEQFF | TGTGCCAGCAGCGACAGCGGGACCGACGGTGAGCAGTTCTTC | NA | TRBV9 | TRBD2 | TRBJ2-1
CASSATNTGELFF | TGTGCCAGCAGTGCGACGAACACCGGGGAGCTGTTTTTT | NA | TRBV25-1 | NA | TRBJ2-2
CASSLRGGSVEKLFF | TGCGCCAGCAGCTTGCGAGGGGGAAGTGTTGAAAAACTGTTTTTT | NA | TRBV5-1 | NA | TRBJ1-4